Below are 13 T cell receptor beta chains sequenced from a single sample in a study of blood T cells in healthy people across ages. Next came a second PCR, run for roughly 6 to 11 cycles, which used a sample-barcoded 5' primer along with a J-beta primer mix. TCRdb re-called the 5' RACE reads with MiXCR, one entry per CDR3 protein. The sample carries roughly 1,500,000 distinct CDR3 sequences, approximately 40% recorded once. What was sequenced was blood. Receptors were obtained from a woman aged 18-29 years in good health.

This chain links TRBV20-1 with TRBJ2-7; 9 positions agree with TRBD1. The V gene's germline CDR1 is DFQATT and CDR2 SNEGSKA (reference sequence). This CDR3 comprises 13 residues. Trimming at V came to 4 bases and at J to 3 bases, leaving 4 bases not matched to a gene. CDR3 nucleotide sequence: TGCAGTGCTAACGGGGACAGGGTCTACGAGCAGTACTTC. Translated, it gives CSANGDRVYEQYF.

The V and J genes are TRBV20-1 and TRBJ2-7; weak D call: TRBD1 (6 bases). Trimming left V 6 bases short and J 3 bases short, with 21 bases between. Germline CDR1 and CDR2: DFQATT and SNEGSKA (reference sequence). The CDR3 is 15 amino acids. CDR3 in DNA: TGCAGTGCCAGATGGCTGGGGGCCCAAAGCTACGAGCAGTACTTC. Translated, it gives CSARWLGAQSYEQYF.

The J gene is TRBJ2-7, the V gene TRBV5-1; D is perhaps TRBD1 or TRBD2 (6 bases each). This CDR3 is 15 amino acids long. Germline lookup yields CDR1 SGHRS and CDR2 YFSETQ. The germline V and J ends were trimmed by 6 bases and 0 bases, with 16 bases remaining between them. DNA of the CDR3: TGCGCCAGCACCCGAATGGGGGGCGGCTCCTACGAGCAGTACTTC. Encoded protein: CASTRMGGGSYEQYF.

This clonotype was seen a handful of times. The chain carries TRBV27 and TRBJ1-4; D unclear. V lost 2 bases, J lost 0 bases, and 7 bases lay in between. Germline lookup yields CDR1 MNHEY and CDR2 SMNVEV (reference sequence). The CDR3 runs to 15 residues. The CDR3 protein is CASSLRVATNEKLFF. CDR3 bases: TGTGCCAGCAGTTTAAGGGTTGCAACTAATGAAAAACTGTTTTTT.

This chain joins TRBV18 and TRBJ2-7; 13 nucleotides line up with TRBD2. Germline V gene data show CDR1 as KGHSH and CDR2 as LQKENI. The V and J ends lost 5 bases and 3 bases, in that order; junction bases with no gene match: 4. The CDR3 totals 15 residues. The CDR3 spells CASSFRTSGSYEQYF. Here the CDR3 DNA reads TGTGCCAGCTCATTCCGGACTAGCGGGAGCTACGAGCAGTACTTC. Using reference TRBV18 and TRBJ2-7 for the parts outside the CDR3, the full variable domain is NAGVMQNPRHLVRRRGQEARLRCSPMKGHSHVYWYRQLPEEGLKFMVYLQKENIIDESGMPKERFSAEFPKEGPSILRIQQVVRGDSAAYFCASSFRTSGSYEQYFGPGTRLTVT.

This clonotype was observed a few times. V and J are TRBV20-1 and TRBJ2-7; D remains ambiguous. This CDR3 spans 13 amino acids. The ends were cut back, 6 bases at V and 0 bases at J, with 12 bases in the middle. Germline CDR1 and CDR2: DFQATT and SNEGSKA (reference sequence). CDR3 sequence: CSAVNSRSYEQYF. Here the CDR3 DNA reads TGCAGTGCAGTAAATTCCCGCTCCTACGAGCAGTACTTC.

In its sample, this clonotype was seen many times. CDR3 sequence (DNA): TGCAGTGCTAGATCAACTAGCGGGGGCTCCTACGAGCAGTACTTC. The encoded protein is CSARSTSGGSYEQYF. The V call is TRBV20-1, the J call TRBJ2-7; 11 nucleotides line up with TRBD2. CDR1 is DFQATT, CDR2 SNEGSKA, per germline (reference sequence). V was pared by 2 bases and J by 0 bases, with 3 bases of the junction left unmatched. The CDR3 contains 15 residues.

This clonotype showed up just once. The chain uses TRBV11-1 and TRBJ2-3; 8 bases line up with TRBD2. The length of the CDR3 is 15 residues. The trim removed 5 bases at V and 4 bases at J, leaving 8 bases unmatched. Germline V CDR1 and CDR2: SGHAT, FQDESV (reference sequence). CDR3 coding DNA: TGTGCCAGCAGCCCTCCGACTAGCGCCTCAGATACGCAGTATTTT. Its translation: CASSPPTSASDTQYF. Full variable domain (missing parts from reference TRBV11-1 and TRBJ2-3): EAEVAQSPRYKITEKSQAVAFWCDPISGHATLYWYRQILGQGPELLVQFQDESVVDDSQLPKDRFSAERLKGVDSTLKIQPAELGDSAMYLCASSPPTSASDTQYFGPGTRLTVL.

The CDR3 DNA reads as TGCAGTGCTAGAAGAGGGAGGGCCTTAATCACAGATACGCAGTATTTT. This encodes CSARRGRALITDTQYF. The genes are TRBV20-1 and TRBJ2-3, with 7 bases identical to TRBD2. Per germline, CDR1 DFQATT and CDR2 SNEGSKA (reference sequence). Trimming at V came to 2 bases and at J to 2 bases, leaving 10 bases not matched to a gene. The CDR3 spans 16 residues.

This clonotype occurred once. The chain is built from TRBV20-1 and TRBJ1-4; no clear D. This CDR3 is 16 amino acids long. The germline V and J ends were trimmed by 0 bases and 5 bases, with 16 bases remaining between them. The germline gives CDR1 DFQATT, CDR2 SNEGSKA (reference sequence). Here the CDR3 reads CSARDAGRTGNEKLFF. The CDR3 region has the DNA TGCAGTGCTAGAGATGCCGGACGGACGGGGAATGAAAAACTGTTTTTT.

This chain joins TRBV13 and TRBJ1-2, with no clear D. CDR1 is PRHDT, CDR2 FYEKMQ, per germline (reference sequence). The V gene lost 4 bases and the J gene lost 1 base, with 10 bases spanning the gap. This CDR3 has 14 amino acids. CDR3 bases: TGTGCCAGCAGCTCCCCGAGGGTTAACTATGGCTACACCTTC. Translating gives CASSSPRVNYGYTF.

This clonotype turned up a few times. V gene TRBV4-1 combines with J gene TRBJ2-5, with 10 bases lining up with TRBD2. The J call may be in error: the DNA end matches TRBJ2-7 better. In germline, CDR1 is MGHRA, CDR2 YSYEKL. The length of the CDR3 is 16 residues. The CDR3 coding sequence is TGCGCCAGCAGCCAGGTTAGCGGGAGGACCTCCGTCGAGCAGTACTTC. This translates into CASSQVSGRTSVEQYF.

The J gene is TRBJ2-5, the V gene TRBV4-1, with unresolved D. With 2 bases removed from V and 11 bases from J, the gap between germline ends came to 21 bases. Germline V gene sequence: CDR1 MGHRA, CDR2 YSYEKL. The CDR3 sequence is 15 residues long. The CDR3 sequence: CASSQSLPKDDEQYF. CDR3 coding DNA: TGCGCCAGCAGCCAAAGCCTCCCGAAAGACGATGAGCAGTACTTC.